Listed here are 9 T cell receptor beta chains from one sample, sequenced in a study of T cell responses to AZD1222 COVID-19 vaccine. This table comes from immunoSEQ multiplex PCR, and its TCRdb copy is limited to in-frame clones, with some not included. The table lists 55,000 to 65,000 clones, over 75% of them singletons. Source: peripheral blood, taken on day 0 of AZD1222 vaccination. The receptors come from an adult in good health.

The gene calls are TRBV28 and TRBJ1-3, with D possibly TRBD1 on 6 matching bases. The V end was cut by 6 bases, the J end by 4 bases, with 16 bases between. CDR1 and CDR2 from the germline V gene are MDHEN and SYDVKM. The CDR3 sequence is 15 residues long. CDR3: CASRSLDSPGNTIYF. The CDR3 DNA follows: TGTGCCAGCAGGTCTTTGGACAGTCCAGGAAACACCATATATTTT.

V gene TRBV15 combines with J gene TRBJ1-1; 8 positions agree with TRBD1. CDR3 length: 15 amino acids. Per the germline V gene, CDR1 is LNHNV and CDR2 is YYDKDF (reference sequence). The V segment lost 3 bases and the J segment 3 bases; nucleotides outside the gene matches: 6. The CDR3 bases are TGTGCCACCAGCAGGACAGGGGTGGGGGACACTGAAGCTTTCTTT. Translated: CATSRTGVGDTEAFF.

This chain connects TRBV9 to TRBJ1-6; D may be TRBD1 (6 bases). Looked up from germline, CDR1 is SGDLS and CDR2 is YYNGEE. Trimming shortened V by 4 bases and J by 7 bases, and 18 bases separated the two germline ends. This CDR3 region has 16 residues. The CDR3 DNA sequence: TGTGCCAGCAGCACCTTCCTACAGGGTTTGAATTCACCCCTCCACTTT. Amino acid sequence: CASSTFLQGLNSPLHF.

V usage is TRBV18 and J usage is TRBJ1-6; D remains ambiguous. Germline assignment: CDR1 KGHSH and CDR2 LQKENI. V lost 3 bases and J lost 3, with 9 bases in between. CDR3 length equals 15 residues. The CDR3 DNA reads as TGTGCCAGCTCACCTCCCCCTGGCTATAATTCACCCCTCCACTTT. Translating gives CASSPPPGYNSPLHF.

This clone turned up a few times. The CDR3 bases are TGTGCCAGCAGCTTCAAGTACGAGCAGTACTTC. This encodes CASSFKYEQYF. This chain links TRBV5-6 with TRBJ2-7; no clear D. Germline CDR1 is SGHDT and CDR2 is YYEEEE. The CDR3 consists of 11 residues. Trimming removed 2 bases at V and 4 bases at J, with 4 bases between.

In this sample, this clone turned up many times. A junction end diverges from the germline sequence, so it may reflect a read error. This chain connects TRBV3-1 (or the pseudogene TRBV3-2) to TRBJ2-7; D is unresolved. This CDR3 spans 15 amino acids. Germline loops: CDR1 LGHDT, CDR2 YNNKEL (reference sequence). This CDR3 reads CASSEDRPGSYEQYF. In DNA, the CDR3 is TGTGCCAGCAGCGAAGACCGGCCAGGATCCTACGAGCAGTACTTC.

The chain couples TRBV5-1 to TRBJ1-5, with D perhaps TRBD1 (6 bases). The CDR3 runs to 14 residues. V dropped 7 bases and J dropped 4 bases, with 15 bases sitting between them. Per germline, CDR1 SGHRS and CDR2 YFSETQ. In DNA form, the CDR3 reads TGCGCCAGCGACGAGACAGGCCAAAATCAGCCCCAGCATTTT. Translated: CASDETGQNQPQHF.

The count of this clone is one. This chain links TRBV9 with TRBJ1-1; D gene uncertain. The CDR3 is 14 residues long. Germline V gene lookup returns CDR1 SGDLS and CDR2 YYNGEE. V was trimmed by 0 bases and J by 5 bases, leaving 11 bases between them. DNA of the CDR3: TGTGCCAGCAGCGTAGACTCCTCAAGGACTGAAGCTTTCTTT. Its protein product is CASSVDSSRTEAFF.

Here the CDR3 reads CASSFVGGYNEQFF. In nucleotides, the CDR3 is TGTGCCAGCAGCTTCGTGGGGGGCTACAATGAGCAGTTCTTC. The chain couples TRBV11-2 to TRBJ2-1; D may be TRBD2 (6 bases). CDR3 length equals 14 residues. CDR1 SGHAT and CDR2 FQNNGV come from the germline V gene. V shed 3 bases and J shed 3 bases, with 9 bases lying between them. Variable domain in full (rest from reference TRBV11-2 and TRBJ2-1): EAGVAQSPRYKIIEKRQSVAFWCNPISGHATLYWYQQILGQGPKLLIQFQNNGVVDDSQLPKDRFSAERLKGVDSTLKIQPAKLEDSAVYLCASSFVGGYNEQFFGPGTRLTVL.